This note documents a single T cell receptor (beta chain) sequence. No antigen is known for it. This record comes from a study of response to subunit inactivated influenza vaccine. Germline V CDR1 and CDR2: LGHDT, YNNKEL (reference sequence). CDR3 size: 11 residues. The V end lost 0 bases, the J end lost 16 bases, and 10 bases lay between the germline ends. TCRdb itself ran the RT-PCR reads through MiXCR, one entry per CDR3 protein. The data show around 760,000 distinct CDR3 sequences, with more than 11% seen just once and roughly 6.4% held by the top ten. Study-level findings and limits: A suggestion made by the authors is that each seasonal influenza vaccination recruits few new T cells.

This sequence joins TRBV3-1 and TRBJ2-1, with D perhaps given as TRBD1 or TRBD2 (5 bases each). The receptor was isolated from a man aged 50 or older who received an inactivated influenza vaccine. This specimen consisted of PBMCs from blood, obtained about 14 days before vaccination. The CDR3 sequence: CASSQEGPSFF. Written as DNA, the CDR3 is TGTGCCAGCAGCCAAGAGGGACCCTCTTTCTTC.